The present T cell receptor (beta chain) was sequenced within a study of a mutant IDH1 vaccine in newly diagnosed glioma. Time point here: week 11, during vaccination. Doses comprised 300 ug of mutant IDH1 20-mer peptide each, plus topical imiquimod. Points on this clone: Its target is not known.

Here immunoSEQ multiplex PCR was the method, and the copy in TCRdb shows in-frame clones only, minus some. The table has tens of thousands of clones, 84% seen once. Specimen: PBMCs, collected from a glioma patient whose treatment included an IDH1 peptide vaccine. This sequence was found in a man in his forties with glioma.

Here the CDR3 reads CASSFGGQTQYF. The CDR3 bases are TGTGCCAGCAGCTTTGGCGGTCAGACGCAGTATTTT. The rearrangement uses TRBV7-9 and TRBJ2-3; D call uncertain. The CDR3 runs 12 residues. The V gene lost 3 bases and the J gene lost 9 bases, with 10 bases spanning the gap. In germline, CDR1 is SEHNR, CDR2 FQNEAQ (reference sequence).